This T cell receptor beta chain was profiled in a study of CD8+CD57+ T cells in acquired aplastic anemia. Notes on this clonotype: The antigen remains undetermined.

The use of genomic DNA as template underpinned the TCR beta VDJ and CDR3 profiling. TCRdb called the reads again in MiXCR, with one record for every CDR3 protein. The sample yields some 180,000 distinct CDR3 sequences, around 45% seen once. Trimming removed 3 bases at V and 4 bases at J, with 10 bases between. Germline CDR1 is DFQATT and CDR2 is SNEGSKA (reference sequence). The CDR3 length is 12 residues. Study-wide results and caveats: No significant difference in CD8+ Simpson's diversity was found between patients and controls.

Sequencing was carried out using sorted CD4+, CD8+, or CD8+CD57+ T cells (not recorded which) from PBMCs. The TCR originated in a human donor in good health. This sequence joins TRBV20-1 and TRBJ2-7; TRBD1 is a possible D gene (6 bases). The CDR3 sequence: CSASRQEYEQYF. The CDR3 DNA is TGCAGTGCTAGCCGACAGGAGTACGAGCAGTACTTC.